This T cell receptor beta chain originates from a study of shared clonotypes between healthy human individuals. Study overall: CD4 naive and CD4 memory each took three plates per donor, while CD8 naive took two and CD8 memory one. Study conclusions and caveats: As a rule, naive subsets had a larger estimated richness than memory subsets.

Assay used: immunoSEQ multiplex PCR; TCRdb lists only in-frame clones, some missing. Of millions of clones in the sample, 85% to 95% are singletons; the top ten hold roughly 0.15%. The length of the CDR3 is 17 residues. With 5 bases clipped from V and 2 bases from J, the junction kept 10 bases outside the gene matches. Germline V gene lookup returns CDR1 PRHDT and CDR2 FYEKMQ (reference sequence). Points on this clone: Its antigen is undetermined.

All donors were healthy HIV-negative adults lacking recent acute infections or vaccinations. This receptor was obtained from a man between 18 and 29 years old in good health. The specimen sequenced was naive CD4+ T cells sorted from blood. The subset here: CD45RA+ positively selected. This chain links TRBV13 with TRBJ2-3; 10 bases fit TRBD2. CDR3 DNA: TGTGCCAGCAGCGCCAAAGCGGGGGGGCGATACACAGATACGCAGTATTTT. This encodes CASSAKAGGRYTDTQYF.